The sequence of this T cell receptor beta chain was determined in a study of vaccination and CD4 T cells after COVID-19. About the research overall: Two of the convalescents were Hispanic, and the group consisted of six males and four females. Cells were stimulated with overlapping spike peptides from SARS-CoV-2, HCoV-NL63, HCoV-OC43 and HCoV-229E. Post-COVID specimens were obtained a median 101 days after diagnosis (range 35 to 161).

Treatment indicated: approximately nine-day PBMC culture with coronavirus spike peptide pools or control peptides (ViraFEST assay). Sequencing of DNA taken from cultured CD4+ T cells relied on the Oncomine TCR Beta short-read assay. MiXCR, run by TCRdb on the PCR reads, gives a single entry per CDR3 protein. Of 15,000 to 20,000 distinct CDR3 sequences listed, over 45% are singletons. This CDR3 spans 13 amino acids. Germline CDR1 and CDR2: MNHEY and SVGEGT. The V and J ends lost 10 bases and 3 bases respectively, with 15 bases between them. Study results and caveats: Spike mono-reactivity was found in 304 of 307 vaccine-specific clones from convalescent patients.

A few counts support this clonotype. Its antigen is unknown. Sequencing input: CD4+ T cells from blood, cultured in vitro. The clonotype comes from a human donor who had recovered from COVID-19. The rearrangement joins TRBV6-2 or TRBV6-3 to TRBJ1-2; D possibly corresponds to TRBD1 (6 bases). In DNA form, the CDR3 reads TGTGCCACCCTCTCGACAGGCCACTATGGCTACACCTTC. Translation gives CATLSTGHYGYTF.